The next 30 T cell receptor beta chains were all read from a single sample in a study of shared clonotypes between healthy human individuals. The naive CD8 population came from CD45RO-negative cells selected for CCR7, without terminally differentiated effector memory CD45RA+ cells. Data came from immunoSEQ multiplex PCR; TCRdb stores just in-frame clones and leaves some out. The sample carries about 2 million clones, about 95% recorded once. The specimen sequenced was naive CD8+ T cells sorted from blood. Receptors originate from a man in his late teens or twenties in good health.

The chain recombines TRBV27 with TRBJ2-1; 9 positions agree with TRBD2. The CDR3 runs to 14 residues. Germline V gene sequence: CDR1 MNHEY, CDR2 SMNVEV (reference sequence). Trimming took 3 bases from V and 8 from J; bases not matched to a gene: 5. CDR3 loop: CASSLGGGADEQFF. CDR3 bases: TGTGCCAGCAGTTTGGGCGGGGGGGCGGATGAGCAGTTCTTC.

This chain links TRBV14 with TRBJ2-7; TRBD1 aligns across 9 bases. V was clipped by 3 bases and J by 3 bases; unmatched bases: 6. Germline-derived CDR1 and CDR2 are SGHDN and FVKESK. This CDR3 contains 15 residues. The DNA for the CDR3 is TGTGCCAGCAGCCATTCCGGGACAGGGTTCTACGAGCAGTACTTC. This gives the protein CASSHSGTGFYEQYF.

The rearrangement links TRBV19 to TRBJ2-7; D may be TRBD1 (7 bases). Germline-derived CDR1 and CDR2 are LNHDA and SQIVND (reference sequence). V was cut by 4 bases and J by 7 bases, with 11 bases left in between. The CDR3 spans 12 residues. The CDR3 coding sequence is TGTGCCAGTAGTACCCAGGGGGGAGAGCAGTACTTC. Amino acid sequence: CASSTQGGEQYF.

This clone was observed once. The sample carries other DNA sequences with the same CDR3. The V and J genes are TRBV5-4 and TRBJ2-3; D remains unclear. Per germline, CDR1 SGHNT and CDR2 YYREEE (reference sequence). The CDR3 length is 13 residues. The V gene lost 2 bases and the J gene lost 3 bases, with 7 bases spanning the gap. CDR3 coding DNA: TGTGCCAGCAGCTTCATGGGGACAGATACGCAGTATTTT. Amino acids: CASSFMGTDTQYF. Full variable domain (remainder filled in from reference TRBV5-4 and TRBJ2-3): ETGVTQSPTHLIKTRGQQVTLRCSSQSGHNTVSWYQQALGQGPQFIFQYYREEENGRGNFPPRFSGLQFPNYSSELNVNALELDDSALYLCASSFMGTDTQYFGPGTRLTVL.

The rearrangement joins TRBV30 to TRBJ2-7; 7 positions match TRBD2. This CDR3 has 13 amino acids. V shed 2 bases and J 4 bases; nucleotides not matched to a gene: 5. Germline V CDR1 and CDR2: GTSNPN, SVGIG (reference sequence). DNA for the CDR3: TGTGCCTGGAGTAAGCGGGAAATGTACGAGCAGTACTTC. This sequence encodes CAWSKREMYEQYF.

This clone was observed a single time. The chain has TRBV7-9 and TRBJ1-4; D possibly corresponds to TRBD1 (5 bases). Germline V gene data show CDR1 as SEHNR and CDR2 as FQNEAQ (reference sequence). The CDR3 runs 16 residues. Trimming removed 1 base from V and 8 bases from J, with 17 bases in between. CDR3 sequence reads: CASSLGSEGEGEKLFF. CDR3 nucleotide sequence: TGTGCCAGCAGCTTAGGCTCGGAAGGGGAAGGAGAAAAACTGTTTTTT.

The chain has TRBV27 and TRBJ2-5; 12 bases fit TRBD2. V shed 10 bases and J 1 base; nucleotides not matched to a gene: 13. This CDR3 has 17 amino acids. CDR1 and CDR2 (germline): MNHEY, SMNVEV (reference sequence). CDR3 protein: CATSPSGGAEFQETQYF. Here the CDR3 DNA reads TGTGCCACCTCACCTAGCGGGGGGGCCGAGTTCCAAGAGACCCAGTACTTC.

The chain joins TRBV11-2 to TRBJ1-1; D gene unclear. CDR3 length equals 11 residues. Germline loops: CDR1 SGHAT, CDR2 FQNNGV. V was cut by 0 bases and J by 6 bases, with 2 bases left in between. CDR3 sequence: CASSLDAEAFF. DNA for the CDR3: TGTGCCAGCAGCTTAGACGCTGAAGCTTTCTTT.

The chain combines TRBV7-9 with TRBJ2-5; D might be TRBD1 or TRBD2, each matching 6 bases. CDR1 SEHNR and CDR2 FQNEAQ come from the germline V gene (reference sequence). The CDR3 sequence is 16 residues long. V lost 4 bases to trimming and J lost 4 bases, with 19 bases between them. DNA of the CDR3: TGTGCCAGCAGCTCCAGAATGGAGGGGGTTGTAGAGACCCAGTACTTC. Amino acids: CASSSRMEGVVETQYF.

The V gene is TRBV6-5, the J gene TRBJ2-2; the D gene is possibly TRBD2 (5 bases). The CDR3 contains 16 residues. Per the germline V gene, CDR1 is MNHEY and CDR2 is SVGAGI. The germline V and J ends were trimmed by 2 bases and 4 bases, with 14 bases remaining between them. The CDR3 spells CASSYGVGEITGELFF. The DNA of the CDR3 is TGTGCCAGCAGTTACGGCGTGGGAGAAATCACCGGGGAGCTGTTTTTT.

The genes are TRBV2 and TRBJ2-3, with 7 bases identical to TRBD2. Per the germline V gene, CDR1 is SNHLY and CDR2 is FYNNEI. This CDR3 contains 14 residues. Unmatched junction bases numbered 7, after V lost 7 bases and J lost 3 bases. The CDR3 here is CASTGGSGTDTQYF. CDR3 DNA sequence: TGTGCCAGCACCGGGGGGAGCGGGACAGATACGCAGTATTTT.

The gene calls are TRBV6-5 and TRBJ1-1; the D is unclear. Germline V lookup: CDR1 MNHEY, CDR2 SVGAGI. The V and J ends lost 3 bases and 5 bases respectively, with 16 bases between them. CDR3 length: 15 residues. CDR3 in amino acids: CASSYFGDLRTEAFF. DNA of the CDR3: TGTGCCAGCAGTTATTTTGGCGACCTGAGGACTGAAGCTTTCTTT.

The rearrangement uses TRBV27 and TRBJ2-3, with D tentatively TRBD1 or TRBD2 (5 bases each). V lost 3 bases, J lost 0 bases, and 13 bases lay in between. Germline CDR1 and CDR2: MNHEY and SMNVEV (reference sequence). The CDR3 is 16 residues long. The CDR3 loop is CASSFLGVESTDTQYF. Here the CDR3 DNA reads TGTGCCAGCAGTTTCCTGGGGGTTGAGAGCACAGATACGCAGTATTTT.

The chain has TRBV11-2 and TRBJ2-7, with TRBD1 as a possible D gene (6 bases). Trimming shortened V by 2 bases and J by 1 base, and 12 bases separated the two germline ends. CDR1 and CDR2 (germline): SGHAT, FQNNGV. The CDR3 sequence is 15 residues long. Here the CDR3 reads CASSLRTAYSYEQYF. The CDR3 DNA follows: TGTGCCAGCAGCTTAAGGACAGCCTATTCCTACGAGCAGTACTTC.

The chain couples TRBV7-3 to TRBJ1-6, with D possibly being TRBD1 (6 bases). Deletions cut 1 base from V and 10 bases from J, with 11 bases between. In germline, CDR1 is SGHTA, CDR2 FQGTGA. CDR3 length: 14 amino acids. The CDR3 DNA reads TGTGCCAGCAGCTTAAACGGGGGGGCGTCACCCCTCCACTTT. It yields the protein CASSLNGGASPLHF.

This clone was picked up one time. This rearrangement joins TRBV30 to TRBJ1-3, with a tentative D call TRBD1 (5 bases). V gave up 0 bases and J gave up 1 base, with 10 bases separating them. This CDR3 comprises 15 residues. From germline, CDR1 is GTSNPN and CDR2 SVGIG (reference sequence). This chain's CDR3 is CAWSVKGLSGNTIYF. The CDR3 DNA reads as TGTGCCTGGAGTGTAAAGGGGTTGTCTGGAAACACCATATATTTT.

The J gene is TRBJ1-5, the V gene TRBV2; perhaps TRBD1 as D (6 bases). V was clipped by 1 base and J by 4 bases, with 14 bases between them. CDR1 SNHLY and CDR2 FYNNEI come from the germline V gene. The CDR3 has 16 residues. CDR3 loop: CASSEVQGIGNQPQHF. The CDR3 nucleotides read TGTGCCAGCAGTGAAGTCCAGGGGATAGGGAATCAGCCCCAGCATTTT.

A note on this clone: The same CDR3 can be traced to other DNA sequences in this sample. The V gene is TRBV7-9, the J gene TRBJ2-2; 8 bases fit TRBD1. Germline loops: CDR1 SEHNR, CDR2 FQNEAQ (reference sequence). Trimming at V came to 2 bases and at J to 5 bases, leaving 4 bases not matched to a gene. CDR3 length equals 15 residues. The CDR3 region has the DNA TGTGCCAGCAGCTTACCAGGGGGCTCGACCGGGGAGCTGTTTTTT. Translating gives CASSLPGGSTGELFF.

As DNA, the CDR3 is TGTGCCACTTCCAATCAGGGCAATGAGCAGTTCTTC. Protein: CATSNQGNEQFF. The V gene is TRBV6-1, the J gene TRBJ2-1; D possibly corresponds to TRBD1 (5 bases). The CDR3 runs to 12 residues. Germline V gene lookup returns CDR1 MNHNS and CDR2 SASEGT. Trimming took off 10 bases at V and 6 bases at J, with 13 bases between the two ends.

This chain links TRBV15 with TRBJ2-7, with D possibly being TRBD1 or TRBD2 (6 bases each). This CDR3 contains 14 residues. The germline V gene has CDR1 LNHNV and CDR2 YYDKDF (reference sequence). Trimming cost V 1 base and J 3 bases, with 10 bases left between them. DNA for the CDR3: TGTGCCACCAGCAGAGGAGGGGGAGGCTACGAGCAGTACTTC. Translation: CATSRGGGGYEQYF.

This rearrangement joins TRBV10-3 to TRBJ1-1, with D maybe TRBD1 (5 bases). In germline, CDR1 is ENHRY, CDR2 SYGVKD. The CDR3 extends over 14 amino acids. Deletions cut 2 bases from V and 8 bases from J, with 15 bases between. In DNA, the CDR3 is TGTGCCATCAGTGAGCCGGGGGTCCCTCCCGAAGCTTTCTTT. It is translated as CAISEPGVPPEAFF.

The V call is TRBV18, the J call TRBJ1-5; D is ambiguous. The ends were cut back, 2 bases at V and 8 bases at J, with 13 bases in the middle. Germline CDR1 and CDR2: KGHSH and LQKENI. The CDR3 runs 14 residues. The CDR3 nucleotides are TGTGCCAGCTCACCAGACCAGGTCGGGGAGCCCCAGCATTTT. Its protein product is CASSPDQVGEPQHF.

V and J are TRBV13 and TRBJ2-7, with D unresolved. The ends were cut back, 1 base at V and 6 bases at J, with 13 bases in the middle. CDR1 and CDR2 (germline): PRHDT, FYEKMQ (reference sequence). This CDR3 contains 14 residues. CDR3 region: CASSLDRVLGEQYF. CDR3 bases: TGTGCCAGCAGCTTAGATCGGGTTCTTGGCGAGCAGTACTTC.

This chain's CDR3 is CATSRDGGPKSYEQYF. The CDR3, as DNA: TGTGCCACCAGCAGAGATGGGGGACCTAAAAGCTACGAGCAGTACTTC. The chain recombines TRBV15 with TRBJ2-5, with D possibly being TRBD1 or TRBD2 (5 bases each). The J call may be in error: the DNA end matches TRBJ2-7 better. Germline V gene data show CDR1 as LNHNV and CDR2 as YYDKDF (reference sequence). The CDR3 length is 16 residues.

This chain uses TRBV10-2 with TRBJ1-4; 9 bases agree with TRBD1. The CDR3 length is 16 residues. The V and J ends lost 4 bases and 6 bases, in that order; junction bases with no gene match: 9. Germline V gene data show CDR1 as WSHSY and CDR2 as SAAADI. CDR3 nucleotides: TGCGCCAGCAGTGCTAACGGACACAGGGGGCATGAAAAACTGTTTTTT. Protein sequence: CASSANGHRGHEKLFF.

The chain recombines TRBV28 with TRBJ1-2; TRBD1 might be the D (6 bases). Per the germline V gene, CDR1 is MDHEN and CDR2 is SYDVKM. V dropped 5 bases and J dropped 4 bases, with 17 bases sitting between them. The CDR3 contains 15 residues. Here the CDR3 DNA reads TGTGCCAGCAGTCTACCCTTACAGGGTATCTATGGCTACACCTTC. This translates into CASSLPLQGIYGYTF.

V is TRBV7-6 and J is TRBJ2-5; 10 bases align to TRBD1. The germline V gene encodes CDR1 SGHVS and CDR2 FNYEAQ. The CDR3 runs to 16 residues. The V segment lost 6 bases and the J segment 5 bases; nucleotides outside the gene matches: 12. Written as DNA, the CDR3 is TGTGCCAGCAGGGTGGGACAGGGGTCAGTAGGGGAGACCCAGTACTTC. As protein: CASRVGQGSVGETQYF.

The J gene is TRBJ1-1, the V gene TRBV9; possible D gene TRBD1, 5 bases. Germline lookup yields CDR1 SGDLS and CDR2 YYNGEE. The CDR3 covers 14 residues. V lost 3 bases to trimming and J lost 5 bases, with 14 bases between them. CDR3 amino acids: CASSARRQGTEAFF. The CDR3 DNA is TGTGCCAGCAGCGCCCGAAGGCAGGGTACTGAAGCTTTCTTT. Based on the CDR3 plus reference TRBV9 and TRBJ1-1, the full variable domain is DSGVTQTPKHLITATGQRVTLRCSPRSGDLSVYWYQQSLDQGLQFLIQYYNGEERAKGNILERFSAQQFPDLHSELNLSSLELGDSALYFCASSARRQGTEAFFGQGTRLTVV.

The V call is TRBV4-1, the J call TRBJ1-3, with D maybe TRBD1 (6 bases). The CDR3 is 16 residues long. Germline V lookup: CDR1 MGHRA, CDR2 YSYEKL. V was shortened by 7 bases and J by 1 base, with 17 bases between the two germline ends. The CDR3 DNA reads as TGCGCCAGCAAGGGGGGAACGATTGGATCTGGAAACACCATATATTTT. As protein: CASKGGTIGSGNTIYF.

A word on this clone: Other nucleotide sequences in the sample specify the same CDR3. The chain couples TRBV4-3 to TRBJ2-1, with 9 bases matching TRBD2. The CDR3 is made up of 15 amino acids. Unmatched junction bases numbered 1, after V lost 1 base and J lost 3 bases. CDR1 is LGHNA, CDR2 YSLEER, per germline. CDR3 loop: CASSQATSGYNEQFF. CDR3 in DNA: TGCGCCAGCAGCCAAGCGACTAGCGGCTACAATGAGCAGTTCTTC.